These 9 T cell receptor beta chains share one sample of origin, sequenced in a study of immune evolution from preneoplasia to lung adenocarcinoma. Method: immunoSEQ multiplex PCR; TCRdb's copy keeps in-frame clones and lacks some. This sample has approximately 9,600 clones, with around 80% found just once. Sample: FFPE lung adenocarcinoma in situ tissue. These receptor sequences come from a person aged 55-79 years with lung adenocarcinoma.

The chain recombines TRBV29-1 with TRBJ1-1, with D possibly TRBD1 on 5 matching bases. The CDR3 is 13 residues long. Trimming took off 7 bases at V and 6 bases at J, with 18 bases between the two ends. Germline V CDR1 and CDR2: SQVTM, ANQGSEA. Written as DNA, the CDR3 is TGCAGCGCGGCGCAGACCGGACAACCTGAAGCTTTCTTT. Protein sequence: CSAAQTGQPEAFF.

The chain combines TRBV29-1 with TRBJ1-2; D not certain. V lost 7 bases to trimming and J lost 4 bases, with 19 bases between them. Germline values: CDR1 SQVTM, CDR2 ANQGSEA. The CDR3 has 14 amino acids. CDR3 in DNA: TGCAGCGCGACCACGACCGAACTCAGCTATGGCTACACCTTC. It encodes CSATTTELSYGYTF. The full variable domain, completed using reference TRBV29-1 and TRBJ1-2, is SAVISQKPSRDICQRGTSLTIQCQVDSQVTMMFWYRQQPGQSLTLIATANQGSEATYESGFVIDKFPISRPNLTFSTLTVSNMSPEDSSIYLCSATTTELSYGYTFGSGTRLTVV.

The V gene is TRBV6-1, the J gene TRBJ2-5, with a tentative D call TRBD1 (6 bases). This CDR3 has 15 amino acids. Germline V lookup: CDR1 MNHNS, CDR2 SASEGT. The V gene lost 3 bases and the J gene lost 3 bases, with 14 bases spanning the gap. The CDR3 sequence is CASSDARTVKETQYF. The CDR3, as DNA: TGTGCCAGCAGTGACGCCCGGACAGTGAAAGAGACCCAGTACTTC.

The chain joins TRBV5-1 to TRBJ1-4; D remains unclear. The CDR3 extends over 14 amino acids. In germline, CDR1 is SGHRS, CDR2 YFSETQ. V shed 4 bases and J shed 0 bases, with 7 bases lying between them. CDR3 sequence (DNA): TGCGCCAGCAGCCAGAGAGCAACTAATGAAAAACTGTTTTTT. Its translation is CASSQRATNEKLFF.

This clone turned up a few times. This rearrangement joins TRBV5-1 to TRBJ1-1; 7 nucleotides agree with TRBD1. Germline loops: CDR1 SGHRS, CDR2 YFSETQ. This CDR3 spans 16 amino acids. Trimming at V came to 3 bases and at J to 1 base, leaving 9 bases not matched to a gene. For the CDR3, the DNA is TGCGCCAGCAGCTCAAAGAGACAGGGAGGGAACACTGAAGCTTTCTTT. As protein: CASSSKRQGGNTEAFF.

The chain recombines TRBV11-2 with TRBJ1-1; D might be TRBD1 (5 bases). Trimming cost V 7 bases and J 2 bases, with 20 bases left between them. The CDR3 has 16 residues. Germline CDR1 and CDR2: SGHAT and FQNNGV. The CDR3 loop is CASTPRQPLPNTEAFF. The CDR3 coding sequence is TGTGCCAGCACCCCGCGACAGCCTTTACCCAACACTGAAGCTTTCTTT.

The chain carries TRBV4-3 and TRBJ1-1; weak D call: TRBD1 (5 bases). Germline CDR1 LGHNA, CDR2 YSLEER. V lost 3 bases and J 1 base, leaving 9 bases between the germline ends. CDR3 length equals 14 residues. The CDR3 here is CASSHRGANTEAFF. In nucleotides, the CDR3 is TGCGCCAGCAGCCATCGCGGGGCGAACACTGAAGCTTTCTTT.

The V call is TRBV7-2, the J call TRBJ1-4, with TRBD1 as a possible D gene (5 bases). V lost 5 bases to trimming and J lost 5 bases, with 12 bases between them. CDR1 is SGHTA, CDR2 FQGNSA, per germline. CDR3 length equals 14 residues. CDR3 in amino acids: CASSPDSGNEKLFF. DNA of the CDR3: TGTGCCAGCAGCCCCGACAGTGGAAATGAAAAACTGTTTTTT.

The chain couples TRBV27 to TRBJ2-7; 7 bases map to TRBD1. The CDR3 extends over 12 amino acids. Germline assignment: CDR1 MNHEY and CDR2 SMNVEV (reference sequence). J lost 5 bases, V lost 8 bases, and 6 bases had no gene match. The CDR3 reads CASATGRDEQYF. The CDR3 bases are TGTGCCAGCGCGACAGGGCGTGACGAGCAGTACTTC.